This note documents a single T cell receptor (beta chain) sequence. The antigen remains unidentified. This entry belongs to a study of shared clonotypes between healthy human individuals. Study outcomes and limitations: Researchers sampled blood only, noting tissue repertoires likely differ.

This CDR3 comprises 14 residues. Germline V gene lookup returns CDR1 KGHSH and CDR2 LQKENI. Trimming pared 3 bases from V and 3 bases from J, leaving 11 bases between. Sequencing was performed with immunoSEQ multiplex PCR; in TCRdb, only in-frame clones are kept and a portion is missing. This table has some 450,000 clones, more than 70% appearing once. There were no recent acute infections or vaccinations among the donors, who were healthy HIV-negative adults. Sequenced sample: PBMCs. The chain uses TRBV18 and TRBJ1-1, with a possible D match to TRBD1 (5 bases). This clonotype originated in a woman aged 40 to 50 in good health. Some clones in this sample may be carry-over from other donors' samples. The CDR3 DNA reads as TGTGCCAGCTCACCGGGGCCTAGCTACACTGAAGCTTTCTTT. Translating it yields CASSPGPSYTEAFF.